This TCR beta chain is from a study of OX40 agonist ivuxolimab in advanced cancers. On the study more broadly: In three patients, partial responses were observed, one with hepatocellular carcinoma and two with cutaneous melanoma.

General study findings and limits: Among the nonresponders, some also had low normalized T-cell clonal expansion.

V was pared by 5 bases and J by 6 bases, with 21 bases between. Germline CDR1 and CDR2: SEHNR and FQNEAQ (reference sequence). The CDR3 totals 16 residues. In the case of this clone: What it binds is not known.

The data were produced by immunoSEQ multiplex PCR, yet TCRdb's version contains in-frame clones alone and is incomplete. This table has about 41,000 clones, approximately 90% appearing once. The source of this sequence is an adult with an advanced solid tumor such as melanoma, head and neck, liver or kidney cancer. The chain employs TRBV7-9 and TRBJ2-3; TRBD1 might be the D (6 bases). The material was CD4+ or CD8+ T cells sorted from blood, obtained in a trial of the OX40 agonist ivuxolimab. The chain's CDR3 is CASSLGQHVTDDTQYF. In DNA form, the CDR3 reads TGTGCCAGCAGCCTAGGACAGCATGTCACAGACGATACGCAGTATTTT.